This T cell receptor (beta chain) was sequenced during a study of T cell changes during pregnancy in multiple sclerosis. Assay used: immunoSEQ multiplex PCR; TCRdb lists only in-frame clones, some missing. This table has under 55,000 clones, approximately 93% appearing once. The V and J ends lost 6 bases and 1 base respectively, with 3 bases between them. This CDR3 is built from 12 residues. The germline V gene has CDR1 MNHEY and CDR2 SVGAGI. The sample consisted of peripheral blood, taken in the second trimester of pregnancy. The V and J genes are TRBV6-5 and TRBJ2-2; no definite D call. This clonotype was obtained from a female donor with multiple sclerosis, enrolled in a pregnancy study. The CDR3 loop reads CASSVNTGELFF. In nucleotides, the CDR3 is TGTGCCAGCAGCGTGAACACCGGGGAGCTGTTTTTT.